This TCR beta chain came from a study of T cells in Graves' hyperthyroidism and ophthalmopathy. Notes on the study in general: The majority of expanded thyroid clonotypes above 0.001 also appeared in blood. Patients with ophthalmopathy were separated from those with stable hyperthyroidism by a 13 V-J model.

Amplification yielded TCR beta CDR3 regions, with RNA transcripts as the source. An initial round of RT-PCR targeting the TCR CDR3 relied on the HTBI primer set. TCRdb recomputed calls from the multiplex PCR reads with MiXCR, one row per CDR3 protein. The data contain 490,000 or so distinct CDR3 sequences, about 20% of them singletons. Note on this clonotype: Its antigen is undetermined.

Clinical symptoms, serum thyroxine, TRAb, thyroid ultrasound and orbital computed tomography established diagnosis. From 9 to 10 ml of fresh peripheral blood, PBMCs were isolated. This TCR was recovered from a man aged 40-50 years with Graves' ophthalmopathy. The sample consisted of blood.

The chain's CDR3 is CAISPRGDPGNTIYF. As DNA, the CDR3 is TGTGCCATCAGCCCCAGGGGGGACCCTGGAAACACCATATATTTT. The chain has TRBV10-3 and TRBJ1-3; 7 bases align to TRBD1. V lost 6 bases and J lost 2; bases outside the gene matches: 7. CDR1 is ENHRY, CDR2 SYGVKD, per germline. CDR3 length equals 15 residues.